Below, 2 T cell receptor beta chains from the same sample are listed, as sequenced in a study of T cells in Graves' hyperthyroidism and ophthalmopathy. TCR beta CDR3 regions were amplified from RNA. First-round RT-PCR with HTBI primers amplified the TCR CDR3 region. TCRdb itself ran the multiplex PCR reads through MiXCR, one entry per CDR3 protein. Of about 400,000 distinct CDR3 sequences in the sample, roughly 14% are singletons; the top ten hold 13%. Material for sequencing was blood. The receptors originated from a man younger than 35 with Graves' ophthalmopathy.

This clonotype was seen ten or more times. This chain joins TRBV6-1 and TRBJ2-7; D unresolved. The length of the CDR3 is 14 residues. Trimming shortened V by 5 bases and J by 3 bases, and 14 bases separated the two germline ends. Germline CDR1 is MNHNS and CDR2 is SASEGT. This CDR3 is CASSYLGQLYEQYF. The CDR3 DNA reads as TGTGCCAGCAGTTATTTAGGCCAGCTCTACGAGCAGTACTTC.

This clonotype was recorded many times. The chain joins TRBV20-1 to TRBJ2-1; no clear D gene. Germline V gene data show CDR1 as DFQATT and CDR2 as SNEGSKA (reference sequence). This CDR3 spans 12 amino acids. The V and J ends lost 4 bases and 5 bases respectively, with 9 bases between them. In DNA form, the CDR3 reads TGCAGTGCTATTGGTACCGACAATGAGCAGTTCTTC. Encoded protein: CSAIGTDNEQFF.